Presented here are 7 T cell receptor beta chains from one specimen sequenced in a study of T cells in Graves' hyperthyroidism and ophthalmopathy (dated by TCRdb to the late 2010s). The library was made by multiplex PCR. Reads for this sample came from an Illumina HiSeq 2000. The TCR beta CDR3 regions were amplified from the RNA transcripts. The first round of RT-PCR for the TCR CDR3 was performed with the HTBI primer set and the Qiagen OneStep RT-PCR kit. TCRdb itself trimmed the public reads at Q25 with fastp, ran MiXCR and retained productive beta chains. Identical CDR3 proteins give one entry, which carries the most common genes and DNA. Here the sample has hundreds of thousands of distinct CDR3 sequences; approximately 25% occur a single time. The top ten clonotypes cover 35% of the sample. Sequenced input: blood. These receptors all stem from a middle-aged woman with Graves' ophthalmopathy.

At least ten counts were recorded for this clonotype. CDR3 in DNA: TGTGCCAGCAGACGGACTAGCGGAACCTACGAGCAGTACTTC. Translated: CASRRTSGTYEQYF. V usage is TRBV2 and J usage is TRBJ2-7, with 10 bases fitting TRBD2. V trimming: 6 bases; J trimming: 2 bases; junction bases outside the gene matches: 4. The CDR3 runs to 14 residues. CDR1 SNHLY and CDR2 FYNNEI come from the germline V gene.

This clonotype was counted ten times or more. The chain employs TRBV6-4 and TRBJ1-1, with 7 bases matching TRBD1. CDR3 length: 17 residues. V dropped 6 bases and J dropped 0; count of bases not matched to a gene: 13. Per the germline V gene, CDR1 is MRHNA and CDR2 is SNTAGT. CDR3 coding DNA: TGTGCCAGCAGAACCCACAGGGGCGCCGAAATGAACACTGAAGCTTTCTTT. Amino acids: CASRTHRGAEMNTEAFF.

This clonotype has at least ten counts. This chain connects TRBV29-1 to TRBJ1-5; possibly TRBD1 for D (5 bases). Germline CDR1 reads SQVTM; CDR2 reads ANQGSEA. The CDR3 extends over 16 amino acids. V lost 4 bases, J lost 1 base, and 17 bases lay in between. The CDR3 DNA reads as TGCAGCGTTGTCCAGTGGGTGGGGCGAAGCAATCAGCCCCAGCATTTT. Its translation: CSVVQWVGRSNQPQHF.

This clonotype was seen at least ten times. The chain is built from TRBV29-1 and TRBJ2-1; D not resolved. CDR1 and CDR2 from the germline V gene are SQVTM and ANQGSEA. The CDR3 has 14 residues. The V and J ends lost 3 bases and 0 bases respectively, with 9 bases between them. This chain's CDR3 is CSVDGWGSYNEQFF. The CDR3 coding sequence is TGCAGCGTTGATGGCTGGGGCTCCTACAATGAGCAGTTCTTC.

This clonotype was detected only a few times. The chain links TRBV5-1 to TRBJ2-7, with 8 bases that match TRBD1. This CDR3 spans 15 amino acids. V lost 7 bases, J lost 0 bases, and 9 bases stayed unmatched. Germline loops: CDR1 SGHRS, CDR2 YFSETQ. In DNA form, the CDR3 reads TGCGCCAGCCCGTGGCCGGGACAGGACTCCTACGAGCAGTACTTC. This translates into CASPWPGQDSYEQYF. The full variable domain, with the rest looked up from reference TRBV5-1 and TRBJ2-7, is KAGVTQTPRYLIKTRGQQVTLSCSPISGHRSVSWYQQTPGQGLQFLFEYFSETQRNKGNFPGRFSGRQFSNSRSEMNVSTLELGDSALYLCASPWPGQDSYEQYFGPGTRLTVT.

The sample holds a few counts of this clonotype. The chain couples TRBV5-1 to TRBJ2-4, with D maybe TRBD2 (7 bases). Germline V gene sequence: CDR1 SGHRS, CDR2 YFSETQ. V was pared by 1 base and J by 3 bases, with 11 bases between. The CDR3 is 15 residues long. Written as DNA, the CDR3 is TGCGCCAGCAGCTTGACAGGGAGGGACAAAAACATTCAGTACTTC. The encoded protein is CASSLTGRDKNIQYF.

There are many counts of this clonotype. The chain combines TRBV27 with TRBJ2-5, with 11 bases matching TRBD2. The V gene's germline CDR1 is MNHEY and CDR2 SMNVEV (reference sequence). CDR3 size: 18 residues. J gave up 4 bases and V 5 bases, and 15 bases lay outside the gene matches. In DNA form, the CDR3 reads TGTGCCAGCAGTCCTCTTAGCGGGAGGGACATCAGAGGAGAGACCCAGTACTTC. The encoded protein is CASSPLSGRDIRGETQYF.